This entry features one T cell receptor (beta chain) sequence. In this sample, this clonotype turned up many times. Which antigen it targets is not known. Base qualities are missing; no much larger clone stands one base away. Stable hyperthyroidism was defined as no progression to ophthalmopathy within 18 months of follow-up. Hyperthyroidism patients were newly diagnosed, with disease duration under 2 months, and aged 18 to 65 years. Patients with other autoimmune diseases, uncontrolled infections, pregnancy or lactation were excluded from the study. Diagnosis was based on clinical symptoms, serum thyroxine, TRAb, thyroid ultrasound and orbital computed tomography. PBMCs were isolated from approximately 10 ml of fresh peripheral blood by Ficoll-Paque density gradient centrifugation. Total RNA was extracted using Trizol reagent, and RNA quality was checked on an Agilent 2100 Bioanalyzer. The data derive from a study of Graves' ophthalmopathy and Graves' hyperthyroidism (dated by TCRdb to 2016 to 2019). Concerning the study at large: Peripheral blood samples were taken at the time of initial diagnosis, before any treatment was given. The study used signatures of the TCR beta repertoire to tell Graves' ophthalmopathy apart from Graves' hyperthyroidism and to predict which patients would progress to ophthalmopathy. A discovery set of 95 to 100 patients (43 ophthalmopathy, 60 or so stable hyperthyroidism) was enrolled to explore V-J signatures distinguishing ophthalmopathy from hyperthyroidism. In five to seven hyperthyroidism patients, T-cell repertoires of thyroid tissue and blood were compared. Following sample collection, hyperthyroidism patients were given methimazole at a starting dose of 30 mg daily, and ophthalmopathy patients were given high-dose intravenous methylprednisolone. An independent validation cohort comprised some 18 hyperthyroidism patients and 15 to 17 patients who later progressed from hyperthyroidism to ophthalmopathy. In total, 135 blood samples were TCR-sequenced: some 40 ophthalmopathy, some 72 hyperthyroidism and around 17 hyperthyroidism-to-ophthalmopathy patients. Study-wide conclusions, independent of this receptor: Ophthalmopathy was separated from stable hyperthyroidism by the 13-signature model with roughly 88% sensitivity and 81% to 83% specificity in cross-validation and with 80%/75% in the test set. Sample size was not predetermined statistically, and investigators were not blinded to group allocation. Most of the expanded thyroid clonotypes with a frequency above 0.001 were also detected in blood, and it was suggested that the thyroid immune response may be reflected by blood repertoires. In validation, the model predicted ophthalmopathy progression with more than 55% sensitivity and approximately 72% specificity; 12 predicted patients were CT-confirmed with GO in a median of roughly 6.8 months.

TCR beta CDR3 regions were amplified from RNA transcripts for repertoire sequencing. The first round of RT-PCR was done with HTBI primers and the Qiagen OneStep RT-PCR kit, and was followed by a second round of multiplex PCR, then size selection and purification. Libraries were sequenced paired-end with 100 bp reads on an Illumina HiSeq2000. The paper's processing steps were these. SOAPnuke was used to process the reads, removing any read that contained adapters or uncalled bases, had a mean Phred below 15, or lacked an exact match to the constant primer or identifier. COPE v1.2.5 was used to merge high-quality paired reads. Each unique nucleotide sequence was defined as a clonotype, and clonotypes were aligned to IMGT TRB V, D and J references with MiTCR v1.1. The analysis was limited to V-J combinations with a frequency above 0.0001, which together covered just over 98% of the repertoires. A TCR clonal expansion and chaos score per V-J combination was defined as the ratio of F50 clonal expansion to chaos observed in the TCRdist matrix. Welch's t-statistics and random forest were used to reduce features to some 13 V-J combinations, which were fed into a naive Bayes classifier. The Morisita-Horn index was used to measure how similar the thyroid and blood repertoires were. The public reads were run again by TCRdb, first through fastp at Q25 and then through MiXCR, and only productive beta chains were kept. A single entry per CDR3 protein holds the most common genes and DNA from its merged rows. TCRdb's processing, not the study's, gives the V and J calls here. Present in this sample are more than 300,000 distinct CDR3 sequences, approximately 18% of which were seen just once. Clones ranked in the top ten supply about 2.4% of the sample.

According to the germline V gene (reference sequence), CDR1 reads SGHAT and CDR2 reads FQDESV. V sheds 6 bases and J sheds 1 base, leaving 9 bases between their ends. The CDR3 goes from the cysteine to the phenylalanine over 13 residues. The only DNA kept is the CDR3, 39 bases in frame from the first base. Rearrangement joined TRBV11-1 to TRBJ2-5, with no reliable assignment of the D segment. Sample: peripheral blood. The TCR sequence derives from an adult woman with stable Graves' hyperthyroidism. The nucleotide sequence is given as TGTGCCAGCAGACTCGCGCCCCAAGAGACCCAGTACTTC. It encodes CASRLAPQETQYF.